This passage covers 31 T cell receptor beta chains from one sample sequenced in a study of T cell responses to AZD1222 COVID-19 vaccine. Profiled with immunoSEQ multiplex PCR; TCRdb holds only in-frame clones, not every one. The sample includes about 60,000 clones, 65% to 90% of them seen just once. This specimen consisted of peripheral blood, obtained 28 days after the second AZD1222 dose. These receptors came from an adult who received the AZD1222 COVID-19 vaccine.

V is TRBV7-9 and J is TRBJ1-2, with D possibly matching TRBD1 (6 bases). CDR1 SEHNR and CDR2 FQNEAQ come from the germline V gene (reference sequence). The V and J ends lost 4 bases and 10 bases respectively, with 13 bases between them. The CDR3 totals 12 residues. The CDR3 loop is CASSSGTFLYTF. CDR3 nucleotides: TGTGCCAGCAGCTCCGGGACATTCCTCTACACCTTC.

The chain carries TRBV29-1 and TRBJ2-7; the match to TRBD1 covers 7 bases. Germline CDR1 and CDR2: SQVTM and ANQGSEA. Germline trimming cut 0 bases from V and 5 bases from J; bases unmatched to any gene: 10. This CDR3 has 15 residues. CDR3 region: CSVEDQGVGVNEQYF. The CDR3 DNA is TGCAGCGTTGAAGATCAGGGGGTAGGGGTAAACGAGCAGTACTTC.

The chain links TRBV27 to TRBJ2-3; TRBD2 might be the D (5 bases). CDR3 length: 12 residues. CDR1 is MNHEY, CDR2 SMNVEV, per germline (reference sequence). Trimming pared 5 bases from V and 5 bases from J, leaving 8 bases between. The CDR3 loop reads CASSPRGDTQYF. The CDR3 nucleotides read TGTGCCAGCAGTCCCCGGGGAGATACGCAGTATTTT.

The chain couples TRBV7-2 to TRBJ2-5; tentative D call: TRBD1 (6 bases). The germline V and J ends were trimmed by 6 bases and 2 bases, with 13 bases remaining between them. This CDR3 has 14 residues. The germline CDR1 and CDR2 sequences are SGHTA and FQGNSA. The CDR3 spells CASSPQGGQETQYF. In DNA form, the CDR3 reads TGTGCCAGCAGTCCCCAAGGGGGTCAAGAGACCCAGTACTTC.

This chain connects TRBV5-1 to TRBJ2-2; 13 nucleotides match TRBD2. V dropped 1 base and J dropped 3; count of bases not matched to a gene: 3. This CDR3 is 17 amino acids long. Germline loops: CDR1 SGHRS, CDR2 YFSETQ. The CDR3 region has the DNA TGCGCCAGCAGCTTGTTGGGACTAGCGGGATACACCGGGGAGCTGTTTTTT. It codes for CASSLLGLAGYTGELFF.

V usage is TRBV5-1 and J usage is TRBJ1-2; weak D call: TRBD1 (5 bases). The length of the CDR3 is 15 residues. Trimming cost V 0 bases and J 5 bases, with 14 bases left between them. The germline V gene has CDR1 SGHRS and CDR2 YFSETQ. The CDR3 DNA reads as TGCGCCAGCAGCTTGGGCCGGGGCGGGGATTATGGCTACACCTTC. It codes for CASSLGRGGDYGYTF.

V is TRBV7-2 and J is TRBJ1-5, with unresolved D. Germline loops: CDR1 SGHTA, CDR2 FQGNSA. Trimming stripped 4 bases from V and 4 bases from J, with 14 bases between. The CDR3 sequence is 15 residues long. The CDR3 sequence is CASSWRVGVNQPQHF. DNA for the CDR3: TGTGCCAGCAGCTGGAGGGTCGGGGTTAATCAGCCCCAGCATTTT.

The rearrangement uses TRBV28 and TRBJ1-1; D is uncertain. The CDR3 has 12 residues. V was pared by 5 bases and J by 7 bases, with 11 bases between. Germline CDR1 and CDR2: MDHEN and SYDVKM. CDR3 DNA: TGTGCCAGCAGTGCGACTCTCTATGAAGCTTTCTTT. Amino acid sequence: CASSATLYEAFF.

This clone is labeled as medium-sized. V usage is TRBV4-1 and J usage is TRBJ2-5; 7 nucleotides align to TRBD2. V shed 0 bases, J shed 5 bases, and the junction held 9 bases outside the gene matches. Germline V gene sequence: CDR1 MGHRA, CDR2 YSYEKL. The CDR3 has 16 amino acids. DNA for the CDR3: TGCGCCAGCAGCCAAGAAGGCGGGAGTGGGCCCGAGACCCAGTACTTC. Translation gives CASSQEGGSGPETQYF.

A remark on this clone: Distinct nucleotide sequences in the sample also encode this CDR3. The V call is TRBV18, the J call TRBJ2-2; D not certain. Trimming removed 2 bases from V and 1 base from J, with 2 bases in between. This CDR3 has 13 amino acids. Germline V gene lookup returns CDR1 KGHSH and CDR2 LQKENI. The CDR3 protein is CASSPGNTGELFF. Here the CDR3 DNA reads TGTGCCAGCTCACCAGGGAACACCGGGGAGCTGTTTTTT.

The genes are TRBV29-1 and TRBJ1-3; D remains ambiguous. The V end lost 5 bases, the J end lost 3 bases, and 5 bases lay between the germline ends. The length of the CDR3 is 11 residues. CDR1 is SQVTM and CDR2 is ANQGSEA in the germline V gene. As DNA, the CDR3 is TGCAGCGTTCGTGATGGAAACACCATATATTTT. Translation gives CSVRDGNTIYF.

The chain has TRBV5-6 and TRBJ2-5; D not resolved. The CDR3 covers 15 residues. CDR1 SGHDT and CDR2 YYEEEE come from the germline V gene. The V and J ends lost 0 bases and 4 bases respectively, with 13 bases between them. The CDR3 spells CASSLAWGKGETQYF. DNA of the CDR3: TGTGCCAGCAGCTTGGCGTGGGGAAAAGGAGAGACCCAGTACTTC. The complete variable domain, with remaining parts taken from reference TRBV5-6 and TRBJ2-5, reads DAGVTQSPTHLIKTRGQQVTLRCSPKSGHDTVSWYQQALGQGPQFIFQYYEEEERQRGNFPDRFSGHQFPNYSSELNVNALLLGDSALYLCASSLAWGKGETQYFGPGTRLLVL.

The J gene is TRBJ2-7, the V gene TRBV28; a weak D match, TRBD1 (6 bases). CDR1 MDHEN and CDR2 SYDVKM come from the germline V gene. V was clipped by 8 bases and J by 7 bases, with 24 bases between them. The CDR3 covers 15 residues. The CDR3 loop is CASARPGTPTGEQYF. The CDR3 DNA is TGTGCCAGCGCTCGCCCTGGGACACCCACGGGGGAGCAGTACTTC.

CDR3 nucleotides: TGTGCCAGTAGCCCTGAGAGACTGTGGGGGACCTCTAGCAATCAGCCCCAGCATTTT. It specifies CASSPERLWGTSSNQPQHF. The gene calls are TRBV19 and TRBJ1-5; D possibly corresponds to TRBD1 (5 bases). This CDR3 has 19 amino acids. Germline lookup yields CDR1 LNHDA and CDR2 SQIVND (reference sequence). V was shortened by 6 bases and J by 0 bases, with 24 bases between the two germline ends.

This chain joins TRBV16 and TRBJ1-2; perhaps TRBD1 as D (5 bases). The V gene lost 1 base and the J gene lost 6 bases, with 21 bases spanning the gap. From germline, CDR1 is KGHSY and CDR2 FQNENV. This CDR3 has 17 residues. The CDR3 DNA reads TGTGCCAGCAGCCAATTCGTCAACGAGGCAGGGCAAAATGGCTACACCTTC. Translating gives CASSQFVNEAGQNGYTF.

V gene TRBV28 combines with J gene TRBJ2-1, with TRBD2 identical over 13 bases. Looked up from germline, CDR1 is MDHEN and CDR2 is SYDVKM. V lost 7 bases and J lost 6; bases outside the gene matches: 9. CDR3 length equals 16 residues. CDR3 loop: CASTVAGLAGFNEQFF. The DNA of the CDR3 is TGTGCCAGCACCGTTGCGGGACTAGCGGGATTCAATGAGCAGTTCTTC.

The CDR3 sequence is CASSRLAGYQETQYF. CDR3 coding DNA: TGTGCCAGCAGCCGACTAGCGGGGTACCAAGAGACCCAGTACTTC. The chain carries TRBV6-2 or TRBV6-3 and TRBJ2-5; 11 bases map to TRBD2. V was pared by 6 bases and J by 0 bases, with 3 bases of the junction left unmatched. The germline V gene has CDR1 MNHEY and CDR2 SVGEGT. The CDR3 runs 15 residues.

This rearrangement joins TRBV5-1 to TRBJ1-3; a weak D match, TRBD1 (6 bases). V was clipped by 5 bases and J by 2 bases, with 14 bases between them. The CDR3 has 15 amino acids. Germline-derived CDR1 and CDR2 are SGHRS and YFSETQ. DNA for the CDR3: TGCGCCAGCAGGGGATCAGGGGTTCCTGGAAACACCATATATTTT. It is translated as CASRGSGVPGNTIYF.

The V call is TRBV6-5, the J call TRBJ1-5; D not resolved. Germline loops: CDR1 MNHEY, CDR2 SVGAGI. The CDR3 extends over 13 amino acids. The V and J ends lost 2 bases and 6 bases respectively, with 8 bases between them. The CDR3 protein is CASSYNWLQPQHF. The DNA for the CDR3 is TGTGCCAGCAGTTACAACTGGCTTCAGCCCCAGCATTTT.

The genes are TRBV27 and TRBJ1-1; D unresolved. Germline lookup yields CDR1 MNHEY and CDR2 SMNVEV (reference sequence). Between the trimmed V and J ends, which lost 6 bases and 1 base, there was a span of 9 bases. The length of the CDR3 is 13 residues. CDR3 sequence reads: CASSRLGNTEAFF. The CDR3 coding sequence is TGTGCCAGCAGCAGACTGGGGAACACTGAAGCTTTCTTT.

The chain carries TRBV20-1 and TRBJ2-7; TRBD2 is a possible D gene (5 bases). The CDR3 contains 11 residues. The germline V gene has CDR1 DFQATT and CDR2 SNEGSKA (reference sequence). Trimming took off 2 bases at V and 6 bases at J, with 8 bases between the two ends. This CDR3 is CSARLTTEQYF. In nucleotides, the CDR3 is TGCAGTGCTAGACTGACTACCGAGCAGTACTTC.

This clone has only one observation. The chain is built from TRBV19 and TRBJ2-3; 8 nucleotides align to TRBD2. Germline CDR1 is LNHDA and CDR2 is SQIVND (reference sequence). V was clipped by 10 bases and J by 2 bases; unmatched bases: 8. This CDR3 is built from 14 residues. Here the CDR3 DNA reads TGTGCCACCACCGCGCGGGGGGCCACAGATACGCAGTATTTT. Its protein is CATTARGATDTQYF.

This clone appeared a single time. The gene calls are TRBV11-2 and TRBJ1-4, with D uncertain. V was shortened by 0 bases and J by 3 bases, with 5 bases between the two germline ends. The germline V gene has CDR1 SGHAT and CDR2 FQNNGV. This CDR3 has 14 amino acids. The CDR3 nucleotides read TGTGCCAGCAGCTTAGAATTTGCTAATGAAAAACTGTTTTTT. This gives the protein CASSLEFANEKLFF.

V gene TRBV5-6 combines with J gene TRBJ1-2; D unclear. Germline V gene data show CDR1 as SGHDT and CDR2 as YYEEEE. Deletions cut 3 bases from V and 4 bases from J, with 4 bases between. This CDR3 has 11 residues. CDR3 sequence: CASSSFYGYTF. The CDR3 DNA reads TGTGCCAGCAGCTCATTCTATGGCTACACCTTC.

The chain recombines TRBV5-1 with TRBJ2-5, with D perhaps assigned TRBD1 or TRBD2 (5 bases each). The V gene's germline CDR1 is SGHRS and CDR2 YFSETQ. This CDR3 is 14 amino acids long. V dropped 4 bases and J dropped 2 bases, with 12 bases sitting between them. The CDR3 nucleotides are TGCGCCAGCAGCGCCGGGACCCCTCAAGAGACCCAGTACTTC. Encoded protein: CASSAGTPQETQYF.

This CDR3 reads CASSWISSNYGYTF. Written as DNA, the CDR3 is TGTGCCAGCAGCTGGATAAGCTCTAACTATGGCTACACCTTC. The chain has TRBV5-4 and TRBJ1-2, with no clear D. The CDR3 contains 14 residues. Germline CDR1 reads SGHNT; CDR2 reads YYREEE (reference sequence). With 3 bases removed from V and 0 bases from J, the gap between germline ends came to 9 bases.

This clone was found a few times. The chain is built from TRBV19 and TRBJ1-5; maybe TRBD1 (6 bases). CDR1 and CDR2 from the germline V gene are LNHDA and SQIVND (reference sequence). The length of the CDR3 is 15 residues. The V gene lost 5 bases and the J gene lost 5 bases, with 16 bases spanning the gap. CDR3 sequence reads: CASSLLQGLYQPQHF. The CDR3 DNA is TGTGCCAGTAGTCTCCTGCAGGGGTTATATCAGCCCCAGCATTTT.

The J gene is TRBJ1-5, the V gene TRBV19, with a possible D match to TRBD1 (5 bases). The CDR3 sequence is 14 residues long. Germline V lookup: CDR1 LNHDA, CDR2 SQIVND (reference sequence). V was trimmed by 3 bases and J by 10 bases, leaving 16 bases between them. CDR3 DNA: TGTGCCAGTAGTATGATGGCAGGGAGGGAACCCCAGCATTTT. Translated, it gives CASSMMAGREPQHF.

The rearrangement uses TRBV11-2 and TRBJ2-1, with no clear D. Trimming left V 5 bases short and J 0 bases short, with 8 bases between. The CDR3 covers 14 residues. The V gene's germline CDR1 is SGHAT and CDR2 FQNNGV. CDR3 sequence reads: CASSPYSSYNEQFF. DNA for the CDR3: TGTGCCAGCAGCCCTTACAGCTCCTACAATGAGCAGTTCTTC.

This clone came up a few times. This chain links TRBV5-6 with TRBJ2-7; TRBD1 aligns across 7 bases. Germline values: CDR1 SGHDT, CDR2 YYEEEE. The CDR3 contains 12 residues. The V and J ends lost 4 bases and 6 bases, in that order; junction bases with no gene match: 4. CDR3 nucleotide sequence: TGTGCCAGCAGCCGACAGGGTCCCGAGCAGTACTTC. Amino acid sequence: CASSRQGPEQYF.

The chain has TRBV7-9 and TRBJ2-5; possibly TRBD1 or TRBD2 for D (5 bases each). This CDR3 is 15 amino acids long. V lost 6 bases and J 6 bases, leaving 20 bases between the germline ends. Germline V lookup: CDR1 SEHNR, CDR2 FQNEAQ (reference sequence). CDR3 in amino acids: CASSQSSGARQTQYF. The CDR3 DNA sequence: TGTGCCAGCAGTCAATCTTCCGGGGCAAGACAGACCCAGTACTTC.